Presented here are 12 T cell receptor beta chains from one specimen sequenced in a study of metastatic and nonmetastatic thyroid tumors (dated by TCRdb to the early 2020s). The library was built by means of PCR. The reads were generated on an Illumina HiSeq 4000. In TCRdb, the public reads were trimmed at Q25 with fastp and aligned with MiXCR, with productive beta chains retained. The sample includes some 14,000 clones, with 20% to 30% observed a single time. Of the sample, approximately 11% is held by the ten largest clones. No patient had received any treatment before thyroid surgery. The sample consisted of tumor tissue. The receptor set was obtained from a female donor with papillary thyroid cancer or a benign thyroid nodule (not recorded which). Some clones in this sample may be carry-over from other donors' samples.

V and J are TRBV20-1 and TRBJ2-7, with TRBD2 as a possible D gene (6 bases). The V gene lost 3 bases and the J gene lost 2 bases, with 20 bases spanning the gap. This CDR3 is 16 amino acids long. CDR1 DFQATT and CDR2 SNEGSKA come from the germline V gene (reference sequence). The CDR3 is CSARALVGRGPYEQYF. CDR3 nucleotides: TGCAGTGCTAGGGCCCTGGTCGGGAGAGGACCCTACGAGCAGTACTTC.

This clone was seen ten or more times. V is TRBV20-1 and J is TRBJ2-7; possibly TRBD2 for D (5 bases). Trimming took off 1 base at V and 3 bases at J, with 10 bases between the two ends. Germline V CDR1 and CDR2: DFQATT, SNEGSKA (reference sequence). The CDR3 is 13 amino acids. The CDR3 DNA sequence: TGCAGTGCTAGAGGAGACGGGATCTACGAGCAGTACTTC. It codes for CSARGDGIYEQYF.

This clone qualifies as medium-sized. CDR3 nucleotide sequence: TGTGCCAGCGGACAGTTCTCCTACGAGCAGTACTTC. Protein product: CASGQFSYEQYF. The chain recombines TRBV6-1 with TRBJ2-7; weak D call: TRBD1 (6 bases). CDR1 MNHNS and CDR2 SASEGT come from the germline V gene. The V and J ends lost 8 bases and 0 bases respectively, with 8 bases between them. The CDR3 runs 12 residues.

This clone was seen repeatedly, ten times or more. The chain has TRBV20-1 and TRBJ2-1; TRBD1 might be the D (6 bases). CDR1 and CDR2 from the germline V gene are DFQATT and SNEGSKA (reference sequence). This CDR3 comprises 11 residues. CDR3 loop: CSAGQYNEQFF. CDR3 DNA: TGCAGCGCCGGACAGTACAATGAGCAGTTCTTC.

The gene calls are TRBV30 and TRBJ2-7, with D perhaps given as TRBD1 or TRBD2 (5 bases each). Trimming stripped 3 bases from V and 0 bases from J, with 12 bases between. Germline CDR1 reads GTSNPN; CDR2 reads SVGIG (reference sequence). The length of the CDR3 is 14 residues. The CDR3 reads CAWRIEGSSYEQYF. As DNA, the CDR3 is TGTGCCTGGAGGATTGAGGGGAGCTCCTACGAGCAGTACTTC.

This chain links TRBV7-8 with TRBJ2-7; D remains ambiguous. This CDR3 comprises 16 residues. Trimming took 1 base from V and 4 from J, leaving 17 bases between them. Germline-derived CDR1 and CDR2 are SGHVS and FQNEAQ. The CDR3 DNA is TGTGCCAGCAGCTTAGTGGGGTTTTCTTTGGGTTACGAGCAGTACTTC. It codes for CASSLVGFSLGYEQYF.

This clone is termed medium-sized. V and J are TRBV19 and TRBJ1-5, with unresolved D. CDR1 is LNHDA and CDR2 is SQIVND in the germline V gene (reference sequence). The CDR3 has 14 residues. Trimming pared 7 bases from V and 9 bases from J, leaving 19 bases between. DNA of the CDR3: TGTGCCAGTAAACTAACAGCCGAACGAATGCCCCAGCATTTT. This codes for CASKLTAERMPQHF.

This clone is medium-sized. V gene TRBV12-3 or TRBV12-4 combines with J gene TRBJ1-2, with a weak D call TRBD1 (6 bases). The CDR3 extends over 13 amino acids. The V gene lost 5 bases and the J gene lost 2 bases, with 9 bases spanning the gap. The chain's CDR3 is CASSRGQNYGYTF. DNA of the CDR3: TGTGCCAGCAGTAGAGGACAGAACTATGGCTACACCTTC.

This sequence joins TRBV5-1 and TRBJ2-7; D is unresolved. The germline CDR1 and CDR2 sequences are SGHRS and YFSETQ. V was trimmed by 4 bases and J by 1 base, leaving 12 bases between them. CDR3 length: 14 residues. CDR3 loop: CASSPRTGSYEQYF. The CDR3 nucleotides are TGCGCCAGCAGCCCACGGACGGGTTCCTACGAGCAGTACTTC.

This clone showed up many times. The chain joins TRBV5-1 to TRBJ1-5, with a possible D match to TRBD1 (5 bases). The V gene lost 4 bases and the J gene lost 5 bases, with 16 bases spanning the gap. Germline V gives CDR1 SGHRS, CDR2 YFSETQ. The CDR3 consists of 15 residues. CDR3 residues: CASSLRPGKDQPQHF. The DNA for the CDR3 is TGCGCCAGCAGCCTAAGACCAGGGAAGGATCAGCCCCAGCATTTT.

There are a few counts of this clone. CDR3 sequence: CASAPYRGSYFYEQYF. The CDR3 nucleotides read TGTGCCAGCGCCCCTTACCGCGGGAGTTACTTCTACGAGCAGTACTTC. The rearrangement uses TRBV27 and TRBJ2-7; 7 bases align to TRBD2. This CDR3 has 16 amino acids. CDR1 and CDR2 (germline): MNHEY, SMNVEV (reference sequence). The J segment lost 3 bases and the V segment lost 8 bases, leaving 16 bases of the junction unmatched.

V usage is TRBV20-1 and J usage is TRBJ1-2, with no clear D. Trimming left V 5 bases short and J 4 bases short, with 14 bases between. This CDR3 contains 13 residues. Per germline, CDR1 DFQATT and CDR2 SNEGSKA (reference sequence). The CDR3 DNA is TGCAGTGCTGACCCCGGACTTAGCTATGGCTACACCTTC. Amino acid sequence: CSADPGLSYGYTF.